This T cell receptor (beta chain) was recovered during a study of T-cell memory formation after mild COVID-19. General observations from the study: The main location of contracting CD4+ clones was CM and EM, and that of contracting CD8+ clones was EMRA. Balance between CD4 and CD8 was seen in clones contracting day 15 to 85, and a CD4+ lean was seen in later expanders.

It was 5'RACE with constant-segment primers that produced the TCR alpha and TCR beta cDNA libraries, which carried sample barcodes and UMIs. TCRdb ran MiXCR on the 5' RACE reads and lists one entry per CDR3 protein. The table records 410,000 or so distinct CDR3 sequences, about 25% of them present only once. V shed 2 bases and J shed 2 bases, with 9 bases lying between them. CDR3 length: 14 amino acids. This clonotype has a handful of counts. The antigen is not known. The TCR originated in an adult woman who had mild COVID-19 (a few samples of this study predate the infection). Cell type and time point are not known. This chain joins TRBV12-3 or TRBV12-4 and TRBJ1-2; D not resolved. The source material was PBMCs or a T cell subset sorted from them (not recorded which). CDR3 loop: CASSLNTKNYGYTF. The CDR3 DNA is TGTGCCAGCAGTTTAAACACTAAGAACTATGGCTACACCTTC.